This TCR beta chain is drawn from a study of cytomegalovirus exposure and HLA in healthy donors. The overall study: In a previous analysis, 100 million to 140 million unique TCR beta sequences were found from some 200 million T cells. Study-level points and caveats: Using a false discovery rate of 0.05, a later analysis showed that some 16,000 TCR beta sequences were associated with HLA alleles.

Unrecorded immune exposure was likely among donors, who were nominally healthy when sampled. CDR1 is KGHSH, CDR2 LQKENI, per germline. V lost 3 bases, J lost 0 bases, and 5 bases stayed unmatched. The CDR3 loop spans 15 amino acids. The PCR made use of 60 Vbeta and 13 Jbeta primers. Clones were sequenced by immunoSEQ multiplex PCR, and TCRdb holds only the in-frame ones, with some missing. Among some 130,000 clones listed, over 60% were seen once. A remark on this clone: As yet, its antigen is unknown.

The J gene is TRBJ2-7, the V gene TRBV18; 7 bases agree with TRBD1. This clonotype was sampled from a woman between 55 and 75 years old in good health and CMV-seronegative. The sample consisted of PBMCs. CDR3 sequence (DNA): TGTGCCAGCTCACCGGCCGGGACAGCCTCCTACGAGCAGTACTTC. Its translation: CASSPAGTASYEQYF.